Presented here are 20 T cell receptor beta chains from one specimen sequenced in a study of blood T cells in healthy people across ages. The second PCR ran about 6 to 11 cycles with a sample-barcoded 5' primer and J-beta primers. Each CDR3 protein gets one entry after TCRdb re-called the 5' RACE reads with MiXCR. This table has 1.5 million to 2 million distinct CDR3 sequences, about 30% appearing once. Sequenced input: blood. These receptors all stem from a woman aged 25-40 years in good health.

The rearrangement links TRBV12-3 or TRBV12-4 to TRBJ1-6, with a possible D match to TRBD1 (5 bases). Trimming removed 6 bases at V and 10 bases at J, with 16 bases between. The CDR3 is made up of 14 amino acids. The CDR3 DNA follows: TGTGCCAGCAGGTCGGGCAGGGAGGGCTCACCCCTCCACTTT. Its translation: CASRSGREGSPLHF.

With regard to this clonotype: Germline is not matched at one junction end, which may reflect a read error. The rearrangement joins TRBV12-3 or TRBV12-4 to TRBJ1-5; TRBD1 aligns across 7 bases. The CDR3 runs to 15 residues. In DNA form, the CDR3 reads TGTACCAGCGGTTTAGAAGGGGGCACCAATCAGCCCCAGCATTTT. Its translation: CTSGLEGGTNQPQHF.

Of note for this clonotype: This could be a read error, since a much larger clone is one nucleotide away. V usage is TRBV7-2 and J usage is TRBJ1-2; 10 bases align to TRBD1. Germline assignment: CDR1 SGHTA and CDR2 FQGNSA. J was trimmed by 4 bases and V by 5 bases; bases with no gene match: 4. The CDR3 length is 14 residues. CDR3 loop: CASSPRQGAYGYTF. The CDR3 DNA sequence: TGTGCCAGCAGCCCACGACAGGGGGCCTATGGCTACACCTTC.

This clonotype was detected only a few times. A junction end diverges from the germline sequence, so it may reflect a read error. The chain joins TRBV9 to TRBJ2-1; D gene unclear. There are 11 residues in the CDR3. Germline loops: CDR1 SGDLS, CDR2 YYNGEE. The CDR3 is CTSSIDNEPFF. The CDR3 DNA is TGTACCAGCAGCATCGACAATGAGCCGTTCTTC.

This clonotype was counted ten times or more. The rearrangement joins TRBV5-6 to TRBJ2-7; the D gene is possibly TRBD2 (5 bases). The CDR3 is 17 residues long. V lost 4 bases and J 2 bases, leaving 22 bases between the germline ends. Germline CDR1 reads SGHDT; CDR2 reads YYEEEE. In DNA, the CDR3 is TGTGCCAGCAGCGCCCTAGGTATCGACACGGGGACCTACGAGCAGTACTTC. Protein: CASSALGIDTGTYEQYF.

The chain is built from TRBV7-9 and TRBJ2-7, with a possible D match to TRBD1 (6 bases). This CDR3 is built from 16 residues. Deletions cut 3 bases from V and 0 bases from J, with 15 bases between. Germline V gene data show CDR1 as SEHNR and CDR2 as FQNEAQ (reference sequence). CDR3 sequence reads: CASSFRLQGSSYEQYF. The DNA for the CDR3 is TGTGCCAGCAGCTTTCGGTTGCAGGGGAGCTCCTACGAGCAGTACTTC.

Turning to this clonotype: A single base separates this from a much larger clone, so it may be a read error. The rearrangement joins TRBV12-3 or TRBV12-4 to TRBJ2-7, with D possibly matching TRBD2 (6 bases). V lost 7 bases and J 7 bases, leaving 17 bases between the germline ends. The CDR3 consists of 13 residues. The CDR3 protein is CASTRLGPREQYF. The CDR3 region has the DNA TGTGCCAGCACCCGACTAGGGCCTAGGGAGCAGTACTTC.

This clonotype was recorded a few times. The chain is built from TRBV25-1 and TRBJ2-1; no reliable D call. The CDR3 extends over 14 amino acids. The ends were cut back, 0 bases at V and 4 bases at J, with 7 bases in the middle. From germline, CDR1 is MGHDK and CDR2 SYGVNS. CDR3 region: CASSEYGVYNEQFF. Here the CDR3 DNA reads TGTGCCAGCAGTGAATATGGGGTGTACAATGAGCAGTTCTTC.

This clonotype was picked up a small number of times. CDR3 sequence: CASTRVPTDTQYF. In DNA, the CDR3 is TGTGCCAGCACCAGGGTACCCACAGATACGCAGTATTTT. The chain links TRBV7-2 to TRBJ2-3, with D possibly TRBD1 on 5 matching bases. Per the germline V gene, CDR1 is SGHTA and CDR2 is FQGNSA. Trimming left V 7 bases short and J 2 bases short, with 10 bases between. The CDR3 sequence is 13 residues long.

This clonotype was observed a few times. The rearrangement joins TRBV20-1 to TRBJ2-3; 9 bases match TRBD1. CDR1 and CDR2 from the germline V gene are DFQATT and SNEGSKA (reference sequence). V lost 5 bases, J lost 4 bases, and 7 bases stayed unmatched. The CDR3 loop spans 14 amino acids. The chain's CDR3 is CSAPGTGYSDTQYF. The CDR3 DNA follows: TGCAGTGCTCCCGGGACAGGGTATTCAGATACGCAGTATTTT.

This clonotype was found a few times. The chain has TRBV5-1 and TRBJ2-3, with D perhaps matching TRBD2 (5 bases). The V and J ends lost 6 bases and 0 bases respectively, with 8 bases between them. The CDR3 spans 13 residues. The germline gives CDR1 SGHRS, CDR2 YFSETQ. The CDR3 sequence: CASIGGSTDTQYF. The CDR3 DNA is TGCGCCAGCATAGGCGGGAGCACAGATACGCAGTATTTT.

The chain combines TRBV6-1 with TRBJ2-1, with unresolved D. Germline V gene sequence: CDR1 MNHNS, CDR2 SASEGT. The V end was cut by 7 bases, the J end by 5 bases, with 15 bases between. The length of the CDR3 is 14 residues. In DNA form, the CDR3 reads TGTGCCAGCACCCGATTTGGGCAGAACAATGAGCAGTTCTTC. Its protein product is CASTRFGQNNEQFF.

V and J are TRBV7-2 and TRBJ2-4, with TRBD1 matching over 7 bases. V dropped 5 bases and J dropped 6; count of bases not matched to a gene: 10. The CDR3 length is 15 residues. CDR1 is SGHTA and CDR2 is FQGNSA in the germline V gene. Here the CDR3 reads CASSPVDRERNIQYF. DNA for the CDR3: TGTGCCAGCAGCCCCGTCGACAGGGAGAGAAACATTCAGTACTTC.

To note about this clonotype: This may arise from a read error, as a much more abundant clone is one base away. The genes are TRBV7-2 and TRBJ2-1; TRBD1 matches 7 bases. The end of the DNA fits TRBJ2-7 better, so the J call may be wrong. Germline V gene lookup returns CDR1 SGHTA and CDR2 FQGNSA. CDR3 length equals 15 residues. CDR3 loop: CASSLGTGSLNEQYF. Written as DNA, the CDR3 is TGTGCCAGCAGCTTAGGGACAGGATCTCTCAATGAGCAGTACTTC.

This clonotype came up a few times. The J gene is TRBJ1-1, the V gene TRBV7-9, with D uncertain. The V and J ends lost 1 base and 1 base respectively, with 10 bases between them. Germline CDR1 is SEHNR and CDR2 is FQNEAQ (reference sequence). The CDR3 is 15 residues long. The CDR3: CASSLVGLGNTEAFF. The CDR3 nucleotides are TGTGCCAGCAGCTTAGTTGGCCTAGGGAACACTGAAGCTTTCTTT.

This clonotype turned up a few times. The genes are TRBV15 and TRBJ2-7; possibly TRBD2 for D (8 bases). The CDR3 has 18 amino acids. Germline assignment: CDR1 LNHNV and CDR2 YYDKDF (reference sequence). The V and J ends lost 5 bases and 4 bases respectively, with 27 bases between them. The CDR3 is CATSGLGTDSGDLYEQYF. CDR3 in DNA: TGTGCCACCAGCGGCCTCGGGACAGATAGCGGGGACCTTTACGAGCAGTACTTC.

This clonotype was observed at least ten times. V gene TRBV29-1 combines with J gene TRBJ2-7, with TRBD1 matching 9 bases. V was clipped by 6 bases and J by 6 bases; unmatched bases: 9. Per the germline V gene, CDR1 is SQVTM and CDR2 is ANQGSEA. The CDR3 is made up of 13 amino acids. The DNA for the CDR3 is TGCAGCGTCCCAGGACAGGGGATGGCCGAGCAGTACTTC. It specifies CSVPGQGMAEQYF.

Many counts were recorded for this clonotype. The V and J genes are TRBV15 and TRBJ2-7, with unresolved D. Germline V gene sequence: CDR1 LNHNV, CDR2 YYDKDF (reference sequence). Deletions cut 1 base from V and 0 bases from J, with 1 base between. The CDR3 totals 12 residues. Here the CDR3 reads CATSRASYEQYF. CDR3 DNA: TGTGCCACCAGCAGAGCCTCCTACGAGCAGTACTTC. Looking up the rest from reference TRBV15 and TRBJ2-7 gives the full variable domain: DAMVIQNPRYQVTQFGKPVTLSCSQTLNHNVMYWYQQKSSQAPKLLFHYYDKDFNNEADTPDNFQSRRPNTSFCFLDIRSPGLGDTAMYLCATSRASYEQYFGPGTRLTVT.

This clonotype was detected only a few times. The chain is built from TRBV25-1 and TRBJ1-5; D is undetermined. CDR1 is MGHDK, CDR2 SYGVNS, per germline. CDR3 length equals 14 residues. V lost 6 bases and J 2 bases, leaving 11 bases between the germline ends. CDR3 region: CASSSTDGNQPQHF. In DNA form, the CDR3 reads TGTGCCAGCAGCTCAACGGACGGCAATCAGCCCCAGCATTTT.

This clonotype was recorded a few times. A clone one base away is much larger, so this may be a read error. V is TRBV7-3 and J is TRBJ2-1; the match to TRBD2 covers 12 bases. V shed 5 bases and J 8 bases; nucleotides not matched to a gene: 10. The germline V gene encodes CDR1 SGHTA and CDR2 FQGTGA. CDR3 size: 16 residues. CDR3 DNA: TGTGCCAGCAGCGTCGGACTAGCGGGGCGTAGGGATGAGCAGTTCTTC. It is translated as CASSVGLAGRRDEQFF.